These 2 T cell receptor beta chains originate from one sample sequenced in a study of blood T cell repertoires in COVID-19. Measured with immunoSEQ multiplex PCR; TCRdb has only the in-frame clones, and not every one. The repertoire holds about 120,000 clones, with around 87% as singletons. Sequences were obtained from peripheral blood. These receptors were collected from a woman aged 65 to 85 with acute or convalescent COVID-19.

This clone has just a few counts. The chain joins TRBV4-1 to TRBJ2-7; 9 bases fit TRBD1. CDR1 is MGHRA, CDR2 YSYEKL, per germline. The ends lost 1 base at V and 2 bases at J; junction bases unmatched: 9. The CDR3 covers 17 residues. The CDR3 DNA is TGCGCCAGCAGCCAAGTCACGGGACAGGGAATCCCCTACGAGCAGTACTTC. This codes for CASSQVTGQGIPYEQYF.

Comment on this clone: The junction departs from the called germline gene at one end, perhaps through a read error. This chain links TRBV4-2 with TRBJ1-1, with 12 bases identical to TRBD1. CDR1 LGHNA and CDR2 YNFKEQ come from the germline V gene. The CDR3 runs to 18 residues. CDR3 residues: CTSSQTPGQGAEYTEAFF. DNA of the CDR3: TGTACCAGCAGCCAAACACCGGGACAGGGGGCGGAGTACACTGAAGCTTTCTTT.